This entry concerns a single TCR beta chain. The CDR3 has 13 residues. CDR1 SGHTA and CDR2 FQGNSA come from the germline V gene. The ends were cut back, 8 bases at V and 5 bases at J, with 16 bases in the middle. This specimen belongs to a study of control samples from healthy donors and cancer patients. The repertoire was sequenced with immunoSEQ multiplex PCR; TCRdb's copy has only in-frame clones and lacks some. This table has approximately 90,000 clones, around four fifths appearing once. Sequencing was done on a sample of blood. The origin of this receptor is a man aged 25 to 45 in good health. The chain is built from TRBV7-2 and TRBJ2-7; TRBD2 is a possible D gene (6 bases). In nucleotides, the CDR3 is TGTGCCAGCCGGGGACTCGGCTTTCACGAGCAGTACTTC. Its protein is CASRGLGFHEQYF.